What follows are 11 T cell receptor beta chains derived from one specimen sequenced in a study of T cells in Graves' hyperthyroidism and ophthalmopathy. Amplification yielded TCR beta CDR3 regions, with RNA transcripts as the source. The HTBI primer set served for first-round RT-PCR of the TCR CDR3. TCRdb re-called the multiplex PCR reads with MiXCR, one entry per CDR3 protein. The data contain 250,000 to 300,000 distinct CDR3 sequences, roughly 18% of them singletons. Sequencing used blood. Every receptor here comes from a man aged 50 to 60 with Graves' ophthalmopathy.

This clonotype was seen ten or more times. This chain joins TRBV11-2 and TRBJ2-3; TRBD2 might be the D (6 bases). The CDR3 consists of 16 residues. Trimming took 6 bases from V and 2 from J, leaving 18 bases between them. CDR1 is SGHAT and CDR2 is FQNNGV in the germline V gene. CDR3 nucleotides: TGTGCCAGCAGGGCGAAGGGACTTCCTGACACAGATACGCAGTATTTT. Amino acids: CASRAKGLPDTDTQYF.

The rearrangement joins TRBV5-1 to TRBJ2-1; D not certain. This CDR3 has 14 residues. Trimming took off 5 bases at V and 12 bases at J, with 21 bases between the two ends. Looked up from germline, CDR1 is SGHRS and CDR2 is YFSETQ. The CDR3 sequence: CASSYFSNDFRQFF. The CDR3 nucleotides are TGCGCCAGCAGTTACTTTTCCAACGACTTTAGGCAGTTCTTC.

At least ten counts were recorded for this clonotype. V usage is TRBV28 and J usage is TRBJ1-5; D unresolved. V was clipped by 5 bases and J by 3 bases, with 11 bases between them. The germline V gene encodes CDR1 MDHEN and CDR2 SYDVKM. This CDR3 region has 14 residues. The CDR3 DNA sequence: TGTGCCAGCAGTGATGACGGTCACAATCAGCCCCAGCATTTT. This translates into CASSDDGHNQPQHF. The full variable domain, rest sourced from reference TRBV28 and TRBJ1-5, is DVKVTQSSRYLVKRTGEKVFLECVQDMDHENMFWYRQDPGLGLRLIYFSYDVKMKEKGDIPEGYSVSREKKERFSLILESASTNQTSMYLCASSDDGHNQPQHFGDGTRLSIL.

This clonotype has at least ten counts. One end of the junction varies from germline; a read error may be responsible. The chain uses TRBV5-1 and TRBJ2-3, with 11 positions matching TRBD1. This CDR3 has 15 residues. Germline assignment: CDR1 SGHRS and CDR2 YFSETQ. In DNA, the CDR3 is TGCACCAGCAGCAGGACAGGGGGCGCGAGGGATACGCAGTATTTT. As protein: CTSSRTGGARDTQYF.

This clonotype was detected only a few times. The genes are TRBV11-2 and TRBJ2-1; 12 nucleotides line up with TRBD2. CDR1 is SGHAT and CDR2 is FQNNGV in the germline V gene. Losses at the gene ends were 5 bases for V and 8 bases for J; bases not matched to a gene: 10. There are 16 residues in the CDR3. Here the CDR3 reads CASSLWTSGTIDEQFF. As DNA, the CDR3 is TGTGCCAGCAGCCTCTGGACTAGCGGGACGATCGATGAGCAGTTCTTC.

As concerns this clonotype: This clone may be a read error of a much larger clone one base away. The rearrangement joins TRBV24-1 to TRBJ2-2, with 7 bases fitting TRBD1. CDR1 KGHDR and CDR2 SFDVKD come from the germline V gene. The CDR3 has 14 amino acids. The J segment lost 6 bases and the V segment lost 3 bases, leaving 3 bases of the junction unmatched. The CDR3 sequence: CATSDDRDAGELFF. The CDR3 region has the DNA TGTGCCACCAGTGATGACAGGGACGCCGGGGAGCTGTTTTTT.

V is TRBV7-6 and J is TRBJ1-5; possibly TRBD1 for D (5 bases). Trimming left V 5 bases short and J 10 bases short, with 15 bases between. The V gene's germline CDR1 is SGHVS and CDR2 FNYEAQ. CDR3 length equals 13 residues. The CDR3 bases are TGTGCCAGCAGCGGAAGGGGTATGGGTCCCCAGCATTTT. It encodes CASSGRGMGPQHF. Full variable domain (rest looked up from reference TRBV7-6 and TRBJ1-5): GAGVSQSPRYKVTKRGQDVALRCDPISGHVSLYWYRQALGQGPEFLTYFNYEAQQDKSGLPNDRFSAERPEGSISTLTIQRTEQRDSAMYRCASSGRGMGPQHFGDGTRLSIL.

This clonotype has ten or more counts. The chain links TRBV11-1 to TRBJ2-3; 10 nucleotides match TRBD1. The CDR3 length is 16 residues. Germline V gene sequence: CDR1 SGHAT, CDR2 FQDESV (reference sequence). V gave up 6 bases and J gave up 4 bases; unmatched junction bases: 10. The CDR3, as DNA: TGTGCCAGCAGTTTAACCGGGACAGGGGTGTCAGATACGCAGTATTTT. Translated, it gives CASSLTGTGVSDTQYF. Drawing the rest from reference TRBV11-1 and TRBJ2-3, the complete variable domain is EAEVAQSPRYKITEKSQAVAFWCDPISGHATLYWYRQILGQGPELLVQFQDESVVDDSQLPKDRFSAERLKGVDSTLKIQPAELGDSAMYLCASSLTGTGVSDTQYFGPGTRLTVL.

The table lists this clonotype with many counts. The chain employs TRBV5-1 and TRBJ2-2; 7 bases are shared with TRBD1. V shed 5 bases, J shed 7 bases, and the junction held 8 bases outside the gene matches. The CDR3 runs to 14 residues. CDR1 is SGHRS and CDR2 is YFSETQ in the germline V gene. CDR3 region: CASSSQGEIGELFF. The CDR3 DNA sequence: TGCGCCAGCAGTAGTCAGGGGGAAATCGGGGAGCTGTTTTTT.

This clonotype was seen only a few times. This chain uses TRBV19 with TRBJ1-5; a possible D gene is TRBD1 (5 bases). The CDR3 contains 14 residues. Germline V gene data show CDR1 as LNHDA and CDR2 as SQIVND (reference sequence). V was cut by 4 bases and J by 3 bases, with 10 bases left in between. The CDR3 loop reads CASSSQGNNQPQHF. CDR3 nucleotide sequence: TGTGCCAGTAGTAGTCAGGGAAACAATCAGCCCCAGCATTTT.

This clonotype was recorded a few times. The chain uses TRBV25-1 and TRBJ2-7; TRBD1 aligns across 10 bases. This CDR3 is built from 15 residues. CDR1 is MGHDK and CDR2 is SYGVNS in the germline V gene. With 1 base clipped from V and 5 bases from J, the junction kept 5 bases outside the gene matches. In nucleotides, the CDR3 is TGTGCCAGCAGTGAATCGGGACAGGGGTTGGACGAGCAGTACTTC. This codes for CASSESGQGLDEQYF.